This passage covers 23 T cell receptor beta chains from one sample sequenced in a study of blood T cell repertoires in COVID-19. The repertoire was sequenced with immunoSEQ multiplex PCR; TCRdb's copy has only in-frame clones and lacks some. The sample records 200,000 to 300,000 clones, 75% to 90% being singletons. The specimen sequenced was peripheral blood. Every receptor here comes from a woman aged 40 to 49 who had recovered from COVID-19.

V gene TRBV18 combines with J gene TRBJ2-5, with D hard to call. Germline V gives CDR1 KGHSH, CDR2 LQKENI. The V end lost 3 bases, the J end lost 2 bases, and 7 bases lay between the germline ends. The CDR3 length is 13 residues. The CDR3: CASSPVRQETQYF. The DNA for the CDR3 is TGTGCCAGCTCACCGGTCAGACAAGAGACCCAGTACTTC.

V and J are TRBV18 and TRBJ1-6; 8 bases match TRBD1. The CDR3 loop spans 17 amino acids. Trimming took 4 bases from V and 0 from J; bases not matched to a gene: 5. Germline assignment: CDR1 KGHSH and CDR2 LQKENI. The CDR3 sequence is CASSRDRLSSYNSPLHF. The CDR3 region has the DNA TGTGCCAGCTCACGGGACAGGTTGAGCTCCTATAATTCACCCCTCCACTTT. Combining the CDR3 with reference TRBV18 and TRBJ1-6 gives the whole variable domain NAGVMQNPRHLVRRRGQEARLRCSPMKGHSHVYWYRQLPEEGLKFMVYLQKENIIDESGMPKERFSAEFPKEGPSILRIQQVVRGDSAAYFCASSRDRLSSYNSPLHFGNGTRLTVT.

The V gene is TRBV4-1, the J gene TRBJ1-3, with a weak D call TRBD1 (6 bases). The CDR3 totals 16 residues. V lost 2 bases and J lost 2, with 13 bases in between. CDR1 MGHRA and CDR2 YSYEKL come from the germline V gene. CDR3 sequence (DNA): TGCGCCAGCAGCCAACAAGGGGGAAAAGCTGGAAACACCATATATTTT. This codes for CASSQQGGKAGNTIYF.

The chain combines TRBV5-4 with TRBJ1-1, with D possibly TRBD1 on 6 matching bases. The germline V gene encodes CDR1 SGHNT and CDR2 YYREEE (reference sequence). The CDR3 extends over 13 amino acids. Trimming stripped 4 bases from V and 4 bases from J, with 11 bases between. The CDR3 sequence: CASSPTGFTEAFF. CDR3 DNA sequence: TGTGCCAGCAGCCCCACAGGGTTCACTGAAGCTTTCTTT.

This clone was observed a few times. The chain has TRBV7-9 and TRBJ1-5; the D is unclear. V dropped 6 bases and J dropped 7 bases, with 10 bases sitting between them. The CDR3 consists of 12 residues. CDR1 is SEHNR and CDR2 is FQNEAQ in the germline V gene (reference sequence). The CDR3 nucleotides are TGTGCCAGCAGGGCTGTCGGGCAGCCCCAGCATTTT. Its translation is CASRAVGQPQHF.

This chain joins TRBV2 and TRBJ1-4; possibly TRBD1 for D (6 bases). Per the germline V gene, CDR1 is SNHLY and CDR2 is FYNNEI. CDR3 size: 15 residues. The V and J ends lost 6 bases and 0 bases respectively, with 11 bases between them. CDR3 region: CASRGGSATNEKLFF. DNA for the CDR3: TGTGCCAGCAGAGGGGGTAGTGCAACTAATGAAAAACTGTTTTTT.

This clone has at least ten counts. The chain recombines TRBV2 with TRBJ2-7; D uncertain. This CDR3 region has 11 residues. Trimming cost V 5 bases and J 2 bases, with 4 bases left between them. Germline CDR1 is SNHLY and CDR2 is FYNNEI. CDR3 nucleotides: TGTGCCAGCAGTACTACCTACGAGCAGTACTTC. Protein product: CASSTTYEQYF. The full variable domain, its missing parts supplied by reference TRBV2 and TRBJ2-7, is EPEVTQTPSHQVTQMGQEVILRCVPISNHLYFYWYRQILGQKVEFLVSFYNNEISEKSEIFDDQFSVERPDGSNFTLKIRSTKLEDSAMYFCASSTTYEQYFGPGTRLTVT.

The rearrangement uses TRBV12-3 or TRBV12-4 and TRBJ1-3, with no clear D. The CDR3 spans 12 residues. The germline V and J ends were trimmed by 6 bases and 7 bases, with 10 bases remaining between them. The CDR3, as DNA: TGTGCCAGCAGCCCCTTTGAGAACACCATATATTTT. This translates into CASSPFENTIYF.

The sample holds a few counts of this clone. The CDR3 coding sequence is TGCGCCAGCGGTCAGACAGGGGGAAGCAATCAGCCCCAGCATTTT. It encodes CASGQTGGSNQPQHF. The chain joins TRBV4-1 to TRBJ1-5; 9 positions agree with TRBD1. This CDR3 spans 15 amino acids. The J segment lost 1 base and the V segment lost 8 bases, leaving 6 bases of the junction unmatched. Germline V CDR1 and CDR2: MGHRA, YSYEKL.

The chain links TRBV6-6 to TRBJ2-5, with TRBD2 as a possible D gene (5 bases). This CDR3 region has 15 residues. The V end lost 7 bases, the J end lost 5 bases, and 20 bases lay between the germline ends. Germline CDR1 is MNHNY and CDR2 is SVGAGI (reference sequence). In nucleotides, the CDR3 is TGTGCCAGCACCGACCCATTAGAAGCGGTGGAGACCCAGTACTTC. It translates to CASTDPLEAVETQYF.

This rearrangement joins TRBV10-3 to TRBJ2-5, with D perhaps TRBD1 (6 bases). Germline CDR1 is ENHRY and CDR2 is SYGVKD. CDR3 length: 13 residues. Trimming removed 6 bases from V and 5 bases from J, with 13 bases in between. CDR3 DNA sequence: TGTGCCATCAGGGTGGACAGCCGTGAGACCCAGTACTTC. Translated: CAIRVDSRETQYF.

The chain has TRBV6-5 and TRBJ2-7, with 7 bases that match TRBD2. This CDR3 is 14 amino acids long. Per the germline V gene, CDR1 is MNHEY and CDR2 is SVGAGI. Trimming removed 6 bases from V and 7 bases from J; junction bases left unmatched: 12. The CDR3 nucleotides are TGTGCCAGCAGGGGGGGGACGGGCCCGGATGAGCAGTACTTC. Protein: CASRGGTGPDEQYF.

The chain employs TRBV30 and TRBJ1-6; D gene ambiguous. V was cut by 3 bases and J by 9 bases, with 12 bases left in between. Germline V gene data show CDR1 as GTSNPN and CDR2 as SVGIG (reference sequence). This CDR3 is 13 amino acids long. This CDR3 reads CAWSLRGFSPLHF. The CDR3 DNA sequence: TGTGCCTGGAGCCTCCGAGGTTTTTCACCCCTCCACTTT. The variable domain in full, completed from reference TRBV30 and TRBJ1-6, reads SQTIHQWPATLVQPVGSPLSLECTVEGTSNPNLYWYRQAAGRGLQLLFYSVGIGQISSEVPQNLSASRPQDRQFILSSKKLLLSDSGFYLCAWSLRGFSPLHFGNGTRLTVT.

The rearrangement links TRBV4-2 to TRBJ2-3, with 7 positions matching TRBD2. The CDR3 has 13 amino acids. The trim removed 8 bases at V and 3 bases at J, leaving 5 bases unmatched. The germline V gene encodes CDR1 LGHNA and CDR2 YNFKEQ. This chain's CDR3 is CASSPAGTDTQYF. The DNA of the CDR3 is TGTGCCAGCTCCCCAGCGGGGACAGATACGCAGTATTTT.

The gene calls are TRBV19 and TRBJ1-1; TRBD1 might be the D (6 bases). Germline assignment: CDR1 LNHDA and CDR2 SQIVND (reference sequence). CDR3 size: 12 residues. Between the trimmed V and J ends, which lost 7 bases and 4 bases, there was a span of 10 bases. This CDR3 reads CASNQGSTEAFF. The CDR3 DNA reads as TGTGCCAGTAATCAGGGGAGCACTGAAGCTTTCTTT.

Here the CDR3 reads CASSYGLATGAQYF. In DNA form, the CDR3 reads TGTGCCAGCAGCTATGGACTCGCTACCGGGGCCCAGTACTTC. J is TRBJ2-5 and V is TRBV7-8; D might be TRBD2 (5 bases). The length of the CDR3 is 14 residues. V lost 4 bases to trimming and J lost 9 bases, with 18 bases between them. Germline V gene lookup returns CDR1 SGHVS and CDR2 FQNEAQ.

The chain is built from TRBV7-8 and TRBJ2-7, with no clear D. CDR1 is SGHVS and CDR2 is FQNEAQ in the germline V gene. This CDR3 comprises 12 residues. The V gene lost 5 bases and the J gene lost 3 bases, with 8 bases spanning the gap. CDR3 amino acids: CASSHSGYEQYF. The CDR3, as DNA: TGTGCCAGCAGCCACTCGGGCTACGAGCAGTACTTC.

The chain recombines TRBV5-1 with TRBJ1-1, with a tentative D call TRBD1 (5 bases). The V gene's germline CDR1 is SGHRS and CDR2 YFSETQ. The CDR3 runs 14 residues. The V and J ends lost 3 bases and 3 bases respectively, with 12 bases between them. The CDR3 here is CASSYSTGDTEAFF. The CDR3 nucleotides are TGCGCCAGCAGCTATTCAACAGGAGACACTGAAGCTTTCTTT. The full variable domain, with the rest looked up from reference TRBV5-1 and TRBJ1-1, is KAGVTQTPRYLIKTRGQQVTLSCSPISGHRSVSWYQQTPGQGLQFLFEYFSETQRNKGNFPGRFSGRQFSNSRSEMNVSTLELGDSALYLCASSYSTGDTEAFFGQGTRLTVV.

The rearrangement joins TRBV5-5 to TRBJ2-3, with D unresolved. Trimming removed 4 bases at V and 4 bases at J, with 19 bases between. There are 16 residues in the CDR3. Germline CDR1 is SGHKS and CDR2 is YYEKEE (reference sequence). This CDR3 is CASSPPTEARPDTQYF. In DNA, the CDR3 is TGTGCCAGCAGCCCCCCGACTGAGGCTCGGCCAGATACGCAGTATTTT.

The V call is TRBV9, the J call TRBJ2-5; TRBD2 matches 14 bases. The CDR3 has 19 residues. Germline V gene sequence: CDR1 SGDLS, CDR2 YYNGEE. V shed 4 bases, J shed 0 bases, and the junction held 11 bases outside the gene matches. The CDR3 DNA reads TGTGCCAGCAGCCACCCGACTAGCGGGGGGGCTGGGTACCAAGAGACCCAGTACTTC. Translating gives CASSHPTSGGAGYQETQYF.

The chain carries TRBV6-1 and TRBJ1-3, with 9 positions matching TRBD1. The CDR3 extends over 17 amino acids. The ends lost 0 bases at V and 6 bases at J; junction bases unmatched: 9. The germline CDR1 and CDR2 sequences are MNHNS and SASEGT. The CDR3 DNA sequence: TGTGCCAGCAGTGAAGCGACTGGGACAGGGCGTGTAAACACCATATATTTT. Amino acids: CASSEATGTGRVNTIYF.

This rearrangement joins TRBV7-2 to TRBJ1-1; D not resolved. Germline V gene sequence: CDR1 SGHTA, CDR2 FQGNSA. With 4 bases removed from V and 2 bases from J, the gap between germline ends came to 8 bases. The CDR3 has 13 amino acids. The CDR3 DNA follows: TGTGCCAGCAGCTCACAATTCAACACTGAAGCTTTCTTT. This gives the protein CASSSQFNTEAFF.

The genes are TRBV27 and TRBJ2-2; D perhaps matches TRBD2 (6 bases). The germline V gene encodes CDR1 MNHEY and CDR2 SMNVEV (reference sequence). This CDR3 is built from 17 residues. V lost 4 bases and J lost 0, with 15 bases in between. In DNA form, the CDR3 reads TGTGCCAGCAGTTCCCTGGCGGGGCGTACGAACACCGGGGAGCTGTTTTTT. Translating it yields CASSSLAGRTNTGELFF.